The 29 T cell receptor beta chains below were found in one sample sequenced in a study of blood T cells in healthy people across ages. Then a second PCR, running about 6 to 12 cycles, was carried out with a sample-barcoded 5' primer and a J-beta primer mix. MiXCR, run by TCRdb on the 5' RACE reads, gives a single entry per CDR3 protein. The data contain 450,000 to 600,000 distinct CDR3 sequences, about 26% of them singletons. The same sample was also used in a study of T cells of mothers and their children.

The sample was blood. These receptors all come from a boy aged 2-15 years in good health.

This chain uses TRBV3-1 with TRBJ2-5, with 7 bases aligning to TRBD1. With V trimmed by 2 bases and J by 5 bases, 14 bases remained unmatched. The germline CDR1 and CDR2 sequences are LGHDT and YNNKEL (reference sequence). The CDR3 contains 17 residues. CDR3 region: CASSQLTGTDPRETQYF. The DNA of the CDR3 is TGTGCCAGCAGCCAACTTACCGGGACAGACCCCCGCGAGACCCAGTACTTC.

The genes are TRBV13 and TRBJ1-2; 9 nucleotides line up with TRBD1. V was pared by 5 bases and J by 6 bases, with 4 bases of the junction left unmatched. The CDR3 consists of 13 residues. CDR1 PRHDT and CDR2 FYEKMQ come from the germline V gene (reference sequence). The CDR3 is CASSAGQGHGYTF. Written as DNA, the CDR3 is TGTGCCAGCAGCGCAGGACAGGGGCATGGCTACACCTTC.

This sequence joins TRBV20-1 and TRBJ2-3; TRBD2 is a possible D gene (6 bases). CDR3 length: 16 residues. V lost 5 bases and J lost 5, with 23 bases in between. Germline lookup yields CDR1 DFQATT and CDR2 SNEGSKA (reference sequence). The CDR3 is CSAGGRDGPARDTQYF. In nucleotides, the CDR3 is TGCAGTGCTGGGGGGAGAGACGGTCCTGCCAGAGATACGCAGTATTTT.

The J gene is TRBJ1-4, the V gene TRBV7-9, with TRBD1 matching 7 bases. V shed 5 bases and J 7 bases; nucleotides not matched to a gene: 10. This CDR3 is 15 amino acids long. CDR1 is SEHNR and CDR2 is FQNEAQ in the germline V gene (reference sequence). The CDR3 coding sequence is TGTGCCAGCAGCCTAGGTGTAGGGGGCCGTGAAAAACTGTTTTTT. Its protein is CASSLGVGGREKLFF.

This clonotype was counted at least ten times. V and J are TRBV5-1 and TRBJ2-7; 7 bases line up with TRBD1. CDR3 length: 16 amino acids. The V gene's germline CDR1 is SGHRS and CDR2 YFSETQ. The J segment lost 2 bases and the V segment lost 0 bases, leaving 8 bases of the junction unmatched. The CDR3: CASSLGPPGQTYEQYF. In DNA, the CDR3 is TGCGCCAGCAGCTTGGGCCCCCCGGGACAGACCTACGAGCAGTACTTC.

The rearrangement links TRBV6-1 to TRBJ2-5, with 14 nucleotides matching TRBD2. Trimming removed 5 bases from V and 1 base from J; junction bases left unmatched: 15. CDR3 length equals 20 residues. CDR1 is MNHNS, CDR2 SASEGT, per germline. In nucleotides, the CDR3 is TGTGCCAGCAGTAACGCGGCACCGGGACTAGCGGGGGACCTCCAAGAGACCCAGTACTTC. Its translation: CASSNAAPGLAGDLQETQYF.

This clonotype showed up many times. The chain has TRBV7-9 and TRBJ2-5; D might be TRBD2 (6 bases). The CDR3 consists of 15 residues. The V gene's germline CDR1 is SEHNR and CDR2 FQNEAQ (reference sequence). Trimming took off 5 bases at V and 2 bases at J, with 15 bases between the two ends. The CDR3 loop reads CASSVDNGGQETQYF. The DNA of the CDR3 is TGTGCCAGCAGCGTTGACAATGGAGGGCAAGAGACCCAGTACTTC.

This chain uses TRBV10-2 with TRBJ2-3; D ambiguous. CDR1 and CDR2 (germline): WSHSY, SAAADI. CDR3 length: 11 residues. Trimming took off 7 bases at V and 2 bases at J, with 4 bases between the two ends. The CDR3 coding sequence is TGCGCCAGCAAGGACACAGATACGCAGTATTTT. The encoded protein is CASKDTDTQYF.

The chain is built from TRBV7-6 and TRBJ2-5, with TRBD2 matching over 8 bases. CDR3 length: 15 residues. Trimming cost V 5 bases and J 5 bases; bases outside gene matches: 10. Germline V lookup: CDR1 SGHVS, CDR2 FNYEAQ. The CDR3 loop is CASSPGTRLMETQYF. The DNA for the CDR3 is TGTGCCAGCAGCCCGGGGACTAGGCTAATGGAGACCCAGTACTTC.

The chain employs TRBV27 and TRBJ2-7; 8 bases fit TRBD1. CDR3 length: 14 residues. Germline values: CDR1 MNHEY, CDR2 SMNVEV (reference sequence). With 5 bases clipped from V and 4 bases from J, the junction kept 7 bases outside the gene matches. CDR3 sequence reads: CASSPPGQVYEQYF. DNA for the CDR3: TGTGCCAGCAGTCCCCCGGGACAGGTTTACGAGCAGTACTTC.

The chain has TRBV2 and TRBJ2-6; 13 nucleotides align to TRBD2. With 3 bases clipped from V and 2 bases from J, the junction kept 10 bases outside the gene matches. The CDR3 is 20 residues long. Germline V gene sequence: CDR1 SNHLY, CDR2 FYNNEI. The DNA of the CDR3 is TGTGCCAGCAGTGAGTCAGGACTAGCGGGAGTCTCCCCTGGGGCCAACGTCCTGACTTTC. Translated: CASSESGLAGVSPGANVLTF.

The V and J genes are TRBV6-1 and TRBJ2-2, with 10 bases fitting TRBD2. There are 16 residues in the CDR3. Trimming at V came to 5 bases and at J to 1 base, leaving 4 bases not matched to a gene. Germline V gives CDR1 MNHNS, CDR2 SASEGT. CDR3 bases: TGTGCCAGCAGTCGAGGACTAGCGGTGAACACCGGGGAGCTGTTTTTT. Its translation is CASSRGLAVNTGELFF.

This clonotype turned up a few times. The rearrangement links TRBV10-3 to TRBJ2-1, with 10 bases lining up with TRBD2. The J segment lost 2 bases and the V segment lost 3 bases, leaving 1 base of the junction unmatched. Germline V gives CDR1 ENHRY, CDR2 SYGVKD. CDR3 length equals 15 residues. The CDR3 is CAISESGGAYNEQFF. As DNA, the CDR3 is TGTGCCATCAGTGAAAGCGGGGGGGCCTACAATGAGCAGTTCTTC.

The chain recombines TRBV20-1 with TRBJ2-1; 12 bases match TRBD2. Matching the DNA end better, TRBJ2-5 makes the J call doubtful. CDR3 length equals 21 residues. CDR1 is DFQATT and CDR2 is SNEGSKA in the germline V gene (reference sequence). The CDR3 loop reads CSARVSASGRALRRKGETQYF. CDR3 sequence (DNA): TGCAGTGCTAGGGTTTCGGCTAGCGGGAGGGCCCTTCGTCGGAAGGGAGAGACCCAGTACTTC.

This clonotype was seen at least ten times. This chain joins TRBV4-2 and TRBJ2-7, with TRBD2 identical over 13 bases. The CDR3 totals 16 residues. V lost 4 bases to trimming and J lost 6 bases; unmatched junction nucleotides: 9. Germline V gives CDR1 LGHNA, CDR2 YNFKEQ. The CDR3 loop reads CASSPELAGGYGEQYF. CDR3 bases: TGTGCCAGCAGCCCCGAACTAGCGGGGGGGTATGGCGAGCAGTACTTC.

Comments on this clonotype: It may be a read error: a sequence one base away is much more abundant. This chain uses TRBV29-1 with TRBJ2-5; D is uncertain. Germline CDR1 and CDR2: SQVTM and ANQGSEA. This CDR3 contains 12 residues. CDR3 sequence reads: CGVGRTQETQYF. DNA for the CDR3: TGCGGCGTTGGACGCACTCAAGAGACCCAGTACTTC.

This chain connects TRBV20-1 to TRBJ2-7; D remains unclear. Germline-derived CDR1 and CDR2 are DFQATT and SNEGSKA (reference sequence). The CDR3 length is 11 residues. The ends were cut back, 3 bases at V and 13 bases at J, with 16 bases in the middle. CDR3 in amino acids: CSASNPDRSYF. For the CDR3, the DNA is TGCAGTGCTAGTAATCCGGACCGATCCTACTTC.

This clonotype came up once. This chain joins TRBV20-1 and TRBJ2-5; 13 nucleotides align to TRBD2. The J call may be mistaken, given a closer DNA end match to TRBJ2-7. The CDR3 extends over 15 amino acids. The germline CDR1 and CDR2 sequences are DFQATT and SNEGSKA (reference sequence). The CDR3 loop reads CSARTGLAGVYEQYF. Here the CDR3 DNA reads TGCAGTGCTAGAACCGGACTAGCGGGAGTGTACGAGCAGTACTTC.

Only a few counts were recorded for this clonotype. The rearrangement joins TRBV5-5 to TRBJ1-2; D unresolved. Germline V gene data show CDR1 as SGHKS and CDR2 as YYEKEE (reference sequence). The CDR3 is 14 amino acids. Trimming stripped 0 bases from V and 4 bases from J, with 10 bases between. The chain's CDR3 is CASSLDHRRYGYTF. The DNA of the CDR3 is TGTGCCAGCAGCTTGGACCACAGACGCTATGGCTACACCTTC. Supplemented by reference TRBV5-5 and TRBJ1-2, the full variable domain reads DAGVTQSPTHLIKTRGQQVTLRCSPISGHKSVSWYQQVLGQGPQFIFQYYEKEERGRGNFPDRFSARQFPNYSSELNVNALLLGDSALYLCASSLDHRRYGYTFGSGTRLTVV.

The table lists this clonotype with a few counts. The gene calls are TRBV4-3 and TRBJ1-3; D gene unclear. The germline CDR1 and CDR2 sequences are LGHNA and YSLEER. The V and J ends lost 0 bases and 0 bases respectively, with 9 bases between them. CDR3 length: 16 residues. The CDR3 DNA sequence: TGCGCCAGCAGCCAAGAGGTCACTAGCTCTGGAAACACCATATATTTT. Encoded protein: CASSQEVTSSGNTIYF.

This rearrangement joins TRBV18 to TRBJ1-5; perhaps TRBD1 as D (6 bases). Germline V gene lookup returns CDR1 KGHSH and CDR2 LQKENI. The CDR3 is 16 amino acids. The V end lost 2 bases, the J end lost 2 bases, and 13 bases lay between the germline ends. The CDR3 here is CASSPSGGLGNQPQHF. The CDR3 nucleotides read TGTGCCAGCTCACCAAGCGGGGGGCTTGGCAATCAGCCCCAGCATTTT.

In its sample, this clonotype was seen a few times. This chain links TRBV11-3 with TRBJ2-1; possible D gene TRBD1, 5 bases. This CDR3 region has 17 residues. CDR1 SGHNT and CDR2 YENEEA come from the germline V gene. Trimming left V 5 bases short and J 8 bases short, with 25 bases between. The CDR3 is CASSPRVGQGASYEQFF. CDR3 nucleotides: TGTGCCAGCAGCCCCCGAGTTGGACAAGGGGCGAGTTATGAGCAGTTCTTC.

This clonotype was observed a handful of times. The germline gene is not matched at one end of the junction; a read error may be the cause. The CDR3 reads CASSLGTGGIEQHF. The DNA of the CDR3 is TGTGCCAGCAGCCTGGGGACAGGGGGCATCGAGCAGCACTTC. This chain links TRBV7-2 with TRBJ2-5; 12 bases are a match to TRBD1. Germline V gene data show CDR1 as SGHTA and CDR2 as FQGNSA. CDR3 length equals 14 residues. Looking up the rest from reference TRBV7-2 and TRBJ2-5 gives the full variable domain: GAGVSQSPSNKVTEKGKDVELRCDPISGHTALYWYRQSLGQGLEFLIYFQGNSAPDKSGLPSDRFSAERTGGSVSTLTIQRTQQEDSAVYLCASSLGTGGIEQHFGPGTRLLVL.

This clonotype was seen more than once but under ten times. The chain is built from TRBV7-2 and TRBJ2-5; a possible D gene is TRBD1 (5 bases). Trimming stripped 5 bases from V and 5 bases from J, with 18 bases between. Looked up from germline, CDR1 is SGHTA and CDR2 is FQGNSA. CDR3 length: 15 residues. The CDR3 region has the DNA TGTGCCAGCAGCGACCAGGGTACTCCTAGGGAGACCCAGTACTTC. Its protein product is CASSDQGTPRETQYF.

V gene TRBV5-1 combines with J gene TRBJ2-1; 10 bases fit TRBD1. The CDR3 extends over 16 amino acids. V trimming: 6 bases; J trimming: 4 bases; junction bases outside the gene matches: 10. Germline V gene lookup returns CDR1 SGHRS and CDR2 YFSETQ. CDR3 amino acids: CASTQGGTGEYNEQFF. CDR3 nucleotide sequence: TGCGCCAGCACCCAAGGGGGGACAGGGGAGTACAATGAGCAGTTCTTC.

The genes are TRBV5-6 and TRBJ2-7, with D possibly being TRBD2 (6 bases). V lost 5 bases to trimming and J lost 0 bases, with 15 bases between them. From germline, CDR1 is SGHDT and CDR2 YYEEEE. This CDR3 has 15 residues. The CDR3 DNA reads TGTGCCAGCAGTTATATAGCCGGGAGCTCCTACGAGCAGTACTTC. Amino acids: CASSYIAGSSYEQYF.

This clonotype was detected only a few times. J is TRBJ2-2 and V is TRBV5-1, with TRBD1 identical over 8 bases. Trimming at V came to 7 bases and at J to 2 bases, leaving 7 bases not matched to a gene. Germline V lookup: CDR1 SGHRS, CDR2 YFSETQ. The CDR3 contains 15 residues. The CDR3 spells CASDRGEVNTGELFF. The CDR3 region has the DNA TGCGCCAGCGACAGGGGCGAAGTTAACACCGGGGAGCTGTTTTTT.

This clonotype occurred a few times. The rearrangement uses TRBV6-5 and TRBJ1-1; the match to TRBD1 covers 7 bases. The CDR3 length is 12 residues. Per the germline V gene, CDR1 is MNHEY and CDR2 is SVGAGI. Trimming cost V 11 bases and J 1 base; bases outside gene matches: 4. The CDR3 loop is CAATGANTEAFF. CDR3 nucleotides: TGTGCCGCAACAGGGGCGAACACTGAAGCTTTCTTT.

This chain connects TRBV5-1 to TRBJ2-5, with 13 positions matching TRBD2. The J call is doubtful: the DNA matches TRBJ2-1 better. CDR1 and CDR2 (germline): SGHRS, YFSETQ. The CDR3 length is 16 residues. As DNA, the CDR3 is TGCGCCAGCAGCTTGGGCGGGACTAGCGGGAAGTTTGAGCAGTTCTTC. Its translation is CASSLGGTSGKFEQFF.